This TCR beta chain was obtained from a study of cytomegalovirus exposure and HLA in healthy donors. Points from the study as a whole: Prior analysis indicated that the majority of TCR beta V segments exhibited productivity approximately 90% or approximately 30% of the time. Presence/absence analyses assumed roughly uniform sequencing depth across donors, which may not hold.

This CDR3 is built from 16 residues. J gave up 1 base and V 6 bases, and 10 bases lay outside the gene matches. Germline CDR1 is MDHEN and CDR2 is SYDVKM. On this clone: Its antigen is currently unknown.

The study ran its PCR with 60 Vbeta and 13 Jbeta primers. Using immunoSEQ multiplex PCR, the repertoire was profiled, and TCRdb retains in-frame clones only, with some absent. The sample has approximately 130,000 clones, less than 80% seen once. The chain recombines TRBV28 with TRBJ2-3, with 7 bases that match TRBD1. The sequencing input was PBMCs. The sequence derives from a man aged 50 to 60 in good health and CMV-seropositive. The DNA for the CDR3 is TGTGCCAGCAGCGGACAGGAAACCCTCGGCACAGATACGCAGTATTTT. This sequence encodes CASSGQETLGTDTQYF.